The clone carrying this TCR beta chain was counted only a few times. Its antigen is not known. Germline-derived CDR1 and CDR2 are SEHNR and FQNEAQ (reference sequence). V gave up 3 bases and J gave up 7 bases, with 16 bases separating them. This CDR3 has 15 residues. The data stem from a study of post-analysis software for immune sequencing data. Study-level findings and limits: In multiple sclerosis, normalized Chao1 diversity was significantly below that of controls. Relative to controls, patients had several TRBV segments at higher frequency, with TRBV5-6, TRBV5-1 and TRBV20-1 among these.

Unique molecular identifiers had been added to the TCR beta cDNA libraries. Via MiXCR, TCRdb re-called the PCR reads, giving one row per CDR3 protein. The sample includes under 200,000 distinct CDR3 sequences, about 36% of them seen just once. Sequenced here: blood, sampled after autologous hematopoietic stem cell transplantation. V usage is TRBV7-9 and J usage is TRBJ2-1; D is possibly TRBD2 (6 bases). This TCR was sampled from a girl aged 10 to 17 with multiple sclerosis. The CDR3 sequence is CASSFGGSGGNEQFF. The CDR3 DNA sequence: TGTGCCAGCAGCTTCGGTGGGAGTGGGGGGAATGAGCAGTTCTTC.